Shown below are 26 T cell receptor beta chains from a single sample sequenced in a study of cytomegalovirus exposure and HLA in healthy donors. Both 60 Vbeta primers and 13 Jbeta primers went into the PCR. Sequencing was performed with immunoSEQ multiplex PCR; in TCRdb, only in-frame clones are kept and a portion is missing. The sample consists of 60,000 to 85,000 clones, just under 75% of them appearing once. Sequences were obtained from PBMCs. These receptors were collected from a human donor in good health.

This chain uses TRBV6-5 with TRBJ2-2; possibly TRBD2 for D (6 bases). The germline V gene has CDR1 MNHEY and CDR2 SVGAGI. The V end lost 6 bases, the J end lost 6 bases, and 11 bases lay between the germline ends. The CDR3 loop spans 13 amino acids. As DNA, the CDR3 is TGTGCCAGCAGCCGGGACTTCGCCGGGGAGCTGTTTTTT. Translating it yields CASSRDFAGELFF.

The J gene is TRBJ1-1, the V gene TRBV7-2; possible D gene TRBD1, 5 bases. Trimming pared 1 base from V and 5 bases from J, leaving 17 bases between. Germline lookup yields CDR1 SGHTA and CDR2 FQGNSA. CDR3 length: 16 residues. The CDR3 region is CASSLERGWVRTEAFF. The CDR3 DNA is TGTGCCAGCAGCTTAGAGCGGGGCTGGGTGAGGACTGAAGCTTTCTTT.

The V and J genes are TRBV30 and TRBJ1-3; D uncertain. This CDR3 comprises 14 residues. The V end was cut by 2 bases, the J end by 0 bases, with 8 bases between. Germline CDR1 GTSNPN, CDR2 SVGIG (reference sequence). CDR3: CAWSRRSSGNTIYF. The CDR3 DNA reads TGTGCCTGGAGTAGAAGGAGCTCTGGAAACACCATATATTTT.

This clone turned up a few times. The rearrangement joins TRBV5-4 to TRBJ2-1; D remains ambiguous. Germline V gene lookup returns CDR1 SGHNT and CDR2 YYREEE (reference sequence). The CDR3 loop spans 15 amino acids. The V end was cut by 4 bases, the J end by 4 bases, with 15 bases between. CDR3 protein: CASSPDLADYNEQFF. The DNA for the CDR3 is TGTGCCAGCAGCCCTGACTTAGCCGATTACAATGAGCAGTTCTTC.

The gene calls are TRBV29-1 and TRBJ1-1, with a weak D call TRBD1 (6 bases). V dropped 5 bases and J dropped 0 bases, with 16 bases sitting between them. The CDR3 runs to 15 residues. The germline V gene encodes CDR1 SQVTM and CDR2 ANQGSEA. CDR3 residues: CSVSTGPFMNTEAFF. CDR3 DNA: TGCAGCGTTTCGACAGGCCCTTTTATGAACACTGAAGCTTTCTTT.

The chain has TRBV6-5 and TRBJ1-1, with D perhaps TRBD1 (6 bases). Trimming pared 5 bases from V and 9 bases from J, leaving 19 bases between. This CDR3 has 14 amino acids. CDR1 MNHEY and CDR2 SVGAGI come from the germline V gene. The CDR3 spells CASSPRDTSSKAFF. For the CDR3, the DNA is TGTGCCAGCAGTCCCCGGGACACCTCAAGTAAAGCTTTCTTT.

The J gene is TRBJ2-7, the V gene TRBV10-3; D is possibly TRBD2 (6 bases). CDR3 length: 12 amino acids. Germline CDR1 and CDR2: ENHRY and SYGVKD. Trimming took off 8 bases at V and 3 bases at J, with 11 bases between the two ends. As DNA, the CDR3 is TGTGCCATCGGGGAGCGGGTCTACGAGCAGTACTTC. As protein: CAIGERVYEQYF.

The chain has TRBV11-2 and TRBJ1-1, with 8 bases identical to TRBD1. The V gene's germline CDR1 is SGHAT and CDR2 FQNNGV. The V gene end was trimmed by 1 base and the J gene end by 2 bases; junction bases not matched to a gene: 15. The CDR3 is made up of 19 amino acids. In DNA form, the CDR3 reads TGTGCCAGCAGCTTAGTCCCCAGGGGGCGTAACAAGCTCAACACTGAAGCTTTCTTT. It specifies CASSLVPRGRNKLNTEAFF.

This clone occurred a few times. The junction does not match germline at one end; this may be a read error. V is TRBV7-9 and J is TRBJ2-4; D uncertain. The CDR3 contains 18 residues. Germline loops: CDR1 SEHNR, CDR2 FQNEAQ (reference sequence). CDR3 nucleotides: TGTTCCAGCAGCTTAAAGTCCGCAGACACCATAGCCAAAAACATTCAGTACTTC. It specifies CSSSLKSADTIAKNIQYF.

This chain uses TRBV7-8 with TRBJ2-1; the match to TRBD1 covers 8 bases. CDR1 is SGHVS and CDR2 is FQNEAQ in the germline V gene. This CDR3 spans 15 amino acids. V gave up 4 bases and J gave up 6 bases; unmatched junction bases: 8. The CDR3 bases are TGTGCCAGCAGCTACGGACAGGGCAGGGGCAATGAGCAGTTCTTC. Translated: CASSYGQGRGNEQFF.

The rearrangement links TRBV5-1 to TRBJ1-1; weak D call: TRBD1 (6 bases). The CDR3 runs to 15 residues. Germline CDR1 reads SGHRS; CDR2 reads YFSETQ. V dropped 3 bases and J dropped 5 bases, with 17 bases sitting between them. The chain's CDR3 is CASSSSSSGETEAFF. The DNA of the CDR3 is TGCGCCAGCAGCTCCTCAAGTTCAGGGGAAACTGAAGCTTTCTTT. The full variable domain, its missing parts supplied by reference TRBV5-1 and TRBJ1-1, is KAGVTQTPRYLIKTRGQQVTLSCSPISGHRSVSWYQQTPGQGLQFLFEYFSETQRNKGNFPGRFSGRQFSNSRSEMNVSTLELGDSALYLCASSSSSSGETEAFFGQGTRLTVV.

In its sample, this clone was seen once. The gene calls are TRBV6-1 and TRBJ1-4; D ambiguous. The CDR3 consists of 14 residues. Between the trimmed V and J ends, which lost 3 bases and 8 bases, there was a span of 13 bases. The germline V gene has CDR1 MNHNS and CDR2 SASEGT. The CDR3 sequence is CASSDGRVREKLFF. CDR3 nucleotides: TGTGCCAGCAGTGACGGGAGGGTCCGGGAAAAACTGTTTTTT.

This chain uses TRBV6-6 with TRBJ2-2; 7 bases agree with TRBD1. The germline CDR1 and CDR2 sequences are MNHNY and SVGAGI (reference sequence). The J segment lost 6 bases and the V segment lost 5 bases, leaving 3 bases of the junction unmatched. This CDR3 region has 13 residues. As DNA, the CDR3 is TGTGCCAGCAGTGTCCAGGGGGCCGGGGAGCTGTTTTTT. Encoded protein: CASSVQGAGELFF.

The gene calls are TRBV18 and TRBJ2-3, with TRBD2 matching 8 bases. Per the germline V gene, CDR1 is KGHSH and CDR2 is LQKENI. V lost 4 bases and J lost 6; bases outside the gene matches: 15. This CDR3 is 17 amino acids long. CDR3 DNA sequence: TGTGCCAGCTCACAGGACGGGACTAGTGGGTTTTTGGATACGCAGTATTTT. Its translation is CASSQDGTSGFLDTQYF.

The chain links TRBV15 to TRBJ2-1; TRBD2 aligns across 11 bases. The CDR3 runs to 17 residues. The V and J ends lost 5 bases and 7 bases, in that order; junction bases with no gene match: 13. From germline, CDR1 is LNHNV and CDR2 YYDKDF (reference sequence). Here the CDR3 reads CATSFRLTSGMVNEQFF. The CDR3 DNA is TGTGCCACCAGCTTCCGCCTGACTAGCGGGATGGTAAATGAGCAGTTCTTC.

The chain employs TRBV5-6 and TRBJ1-4; D may be TRBD1 (5 bases). Between the trimmed V and J ends, which lost 2 bases and 5 bases, there was a span of 19 bases. The CDR3 covers 17 residues. In germline, CDR1 is SGHDT, CDR2 YYEEEE. The CDR3 sequence: CASSFRLFRGVNEKLFF. The CDR3 DNA is TGTGCCAGCAGCTTTCGCCTATTCCGGGGGGTGAATGAAAAACTGTTTTTT.

The CDR3 spells CASSRTSPYNEQFF. CDR3 DNA sequence: TGTGCCAGCAGCCGGACTAGCCCCTACAATGAGCAGTTCTTC. This rearrangement joins TRBV14 to TRBJ2-1; 8 bases align to TRBD2. CDR1 SGHDN and CDR2 FVKESK come from the germline V gene. The CDR3 has 14 amino acids. Unmatched junction bases numbered 1, after V lost 4 bases and J lost 2 bases.

J is TRBJ2-7 and V is TRBV7-9; D gene ambiguous. The CDR3 sequence is 12 residues long. V was pared by 5 bases and J by 1 base, with 6 bases between. Germline V CDR1 and CDR2: SEHNR, FQNEAQ (reference sequence). Here the CDR3 reads CASSPGSYEQYF. The CDR3 region has the DNA TGTGCCAGCAGCCCCGGTTCCTACGAGCAGTACTTC.

J is TRBJ2-1 and V is TRBV5-6; D is perhaps TRBD2 (6 bases). The CDR3 has 15 residues. CDR1 is SGHDT and CDR2 is YYEEEE in the germline V gene. Trimming cost V 0 bases and J 2 bases, with 9 bases left between them. The CDR3 loop is CASSLGGTPYNEQFF. The CDR3 DNA sequence: TGTGCCAGCAGCTTGGGCGGGACTCCCTACAATGAGCAGTTCTTC.

V and J are TRBV18 and TRBJ1-4; weak D call: TRBD1 (5 bases). V was cut by 3 bases and J by 15 bases, with 14 bases left in between. Germline CDR1 KGHSH, CDR2 LQKENI. The length of the CDR3 is 12 residues. This CDR3 is CASSPRGGSLFF. CDR3 nucleotides: TGTGCCAGCTCACCCCGGGGGGGATCGTTGTTTTTT.

The V gene is TRBV5-3, the J gene TRBJ1-5; TRBD1 matches 7 bases. TRBV5-3 is placed among ORFs of uncertain function. CDR3 length: 19 residues. The V segment lost 3 bases and the J segment 1 base; nucleotides outside the gene matches: 16. CDR3 in DNA: TGTGCCAGAAGCTCCAAGAGGGGTAGGACAGGCCCGAGCAATCAGCCCCAGCATTTT. Amino acids: CARSSKRGRTGPSNQPQHF.

The chain carries TRBV6-5 and TRBJ1-4; D is ambiguous. The CDR3 contains 13 residues. Trimming removed 8 bases from V and 8 bases from J, with 15 bases in between. Germline V CDR1 and CDR2: MNHEY, SVGAGI. CDR3 loop: CASAAGLNEKLFF. In DNA form, the CDR3 reads TGTGCCAGCGCAGCGGGATTAAACGAAAAACTGTTTTTT.

The chain has TRBV9 and TRBJ2-1; weak D call: TRBD2 (5 bases). The germline V and J ends were trimmed by 3 bases and 2 bases, with 15 bases remaining between them. The CDR3 has 16 residues. Germline V gives CDR1 SGDLS, CDR2 YYNGEE. The CDR3 coding sequence is TGTGCCAGCAGCGCCCCACCGGGAAATACCTACAATGAGCAGTTCTTC. This encodes CASSAPPGNTYNEQFF.

In the case of this clone: The germline gene is not matched at one end of the junction; a read error may be the cause. Other nucleotide sequences in the sample specify the same CDR3. The V call is TRBV5-1, the J call TRBJ1-4; 8 positions match TRBD1. Germline V gene sequence: CDR1 SGHRS, CDR2 YFSETQ. The CDR3 contains 17 residues. CDR3 sequence: CASSFVQGEREWEKLFF. CDR3 nucleotides: TGCGCCAGTAGCTTTGTACAGGGGGAGAGGGAATGGGAAAAACTGTTTTTT.

This chain joins TRBV11-3 and TRBJ2-7; 8 nucleotides line up with TRBD1. Losses at the gene ends were 5 bases for V and 3 bases for J; bases not matched to a gene: 3. The CDR3 length is 13 residues. The germline V gene encodes CDR1 SGHNT and CDR2 YENEEA. In DNA, the CDR3 is TGTGCCAGCAGCACCGGACAGGGCTACGAGCAGTACTTC. The encoded protein is CASSTGQGYEQYF.

J is TRBJ2-5 and V is TRBV6-5; D gene ambiguous. V was clipped by 4 bases and J by 7 bases, with 7 bases between them. CDR1 and CDR2 from the germline V gene are MNHEY and SVGAGI. The CDR3 has 11 residues. The CDR3 spells CASSFLGTQYF. The CDR3 DNA reads as TGTGCCAGCAGTTTTCTAGGGACCCAGTACTTC.